The rows below give T cell receptor beta chains drawn from one sample of a study of blood T cells in healthy people across ages. One entry per CDR3 protein results from TCRdb running MiXCR on the 5' RACE reads. This sample has about 770,000 distinct CDR3 sequences; roughly 44% occur once, and the top ten carry approximately 19%. Sequencing was carried out using blood. The receptors here all came from a man in his fifties or sixties in good health. The CDR3 runs from the conserved cysteine through the conserved F or W. The D gene is left open where the match is weak. Clone size is not always given. Where it is, it says once, few, many or a class for expanded clones.

j_call v_call clone_size d_call cdr3_nt cdr3_aa
TRBJ1-5 TRBV7-2 few NA TGTGCCAGCAGCTTATCAACTGGCCAAGGTCAGCCCCAGCATTTT CASSLSTGQGQPQHF
TRBJ2-1 TRBV10-3 NA TRBD1 TGTGCCATCAGTGAGGACAGGGGTGGTTACAATGAGCAGTTCTTC CAISEDRGGYNEQFF
TRBJ2-1 TRBV20-1 NA TRBD2 TGCAGTGCAAGGACTAGCGTTAATGTTAATGAGCAGTTCTTC CSARTSVNVNEQFF
TRBJ1-5 TRBV10-3 NA TRBD1 TGTGCCATCAAAGGGGACAGCTTCAATCAGCCCCAGCATTTT CAIKGDSFNQPQHF
TRBJ2-7 TRBV7-9 NA TRBD1 TGTGCCAGCAGCTTACAACAGGGGGCTTACGAGCAGTACTTC CASSLQQGAYEQYF
TRBJ2-7 TRBV3-1 NA TRBD1 TGTGCCAGCAGCCAAGGCGGGACAGGCTTCTACGAGCAGTACTTC CASSQGGTGFYEQYF
TRBJ2-3 TRBV27 NA NA TGTGCCGGACTACAGGGCGATACGCAGTATTTT CAGLQGDTQYF
TRBJ2-6 TRBV15 NA TRBD1 TGTGCCACCAGCAGGGACAGGGGTTTCCGCTCTGGGGCCAACGTCCTGACTTTC CATSRDRGFRSGANVLTF
TRBJ2-4 TRBV5-1 NA TRBD1 TGCGCCAGCAGCGCAGCGTCGGGACAGGGAGGACAGTACTTC CASSAASGQGGQYF
TRBJ2-5 TRBV7-9 NA NA TGTGCCAGCAGCTTAGCGCTTGGGGAAGAGACCCAGTACTTC CASSLALGEETQYF
TRBJ2-7 TRBV10-3 NA NA TGTGCCATCAGTGAGTTCGGCGGATCCTACGAGCAGTACTTC CAISEFGGSYEQYF
TRBJ2-3 TRBV20-1 NA TRBD1 TGCAGTGCTAAGCGACAGGGCGCAGATACGCAGTATTTT CSAKRQGADTQYF
TRBJ2-5 TRBV15 NA TRBD1 TGTGCCACCAGCAGAACCGGGACAGGGGTCGTTGGGACCCAGTACTTC CATSRTGTGVVGTQYF
TRBJ1-6 TRBV20-1 NA NA TGCAGTGCTCGGAAAGAGGACCACAGTCTAACCCTCCACTTT CSARKEDHSLTLHF
TRBJ2-1 TRBV6-2/TRBV6-3 NA TRBD2 TGTGCCAGCAGTTCCCAACGACTAGCGGGGGGCAAGGGTGAGCAGTTCTTC CASSSQRLAGGKGEQFF
TRBJ2-7 TRBV7-2 NA TRBD1 TGTGCCAGCAGATTCGACAGGGATGGGAACGAGCAGTACTTC CASRFDRDGNEQYF
TRBJ1-6 TRBV11-2 few TRBD1 TGTGCCAGCAGCTTACTACCAGGGGGCGAATCACCCCTCCACTTT CASSLLPGGESPLHF
TRBJ2-7 TRBV5-1 NA NA TGCGCCAGCAGCCGTAACGGAGGGGGTCCGTCCTACGAGCAGTACTTC CASSRNGGGPSYEQYF
TRBJ2-1 TRBV20-1 NA NA TGCAGTGCCCGACGGCCCATAGAAAACTCCTACAATGAGCAGTTCTTC CSARRPIENSYNEQFF
TRBJ2-3 TRBV4-3 NA TRBD1 TGCGCCAGCAGCCACGGTCCAGTCGACAGGGGATTCACAGATACGCAGTATTTT CASSHGPVDRGFTDTQYF
TRBJ2-7 TRBV6-2/TRBV6-3 many NA TGTGCCATGCATCGGGGAGATCAGGCCTACGAGCAGTACTTC CAMHRGDQAYEQYF
TRBJ2-1 TRBV7-9 NA TRBD1 TGTGCCAGCAGCTTATTAGGTGATCCGAGGGGGCTGTTCTTC CASSLLGDPRGLFF
TRBJ2-1 TRBV4-3 NA NA TGCGCCAGCAGCGACCGGACGGAGACACCTTCCAATGAGCAGTTCTTC CASSDRTETPSNEQFF
TRBJ2-1 TRBV27 NA NA TGTGCCAGCAGTTTATCTAGAGACAATGAGCAGTTCTTC CASSLSRDNEQFF
TRBJ2-7 TRBV12-3/TRBV12-4 few TRBD2 TGTGCCAGCAGTTTCCGGGGGGGTTCTTCCTACGAGCAGTACTTC CASSFRGGSSYEQYF
TRBJ2-7 TRBV15 few NA TGTGCCACCAGCAGAGTGGGGAACGAGCAGTACTTC CATSRVGNEQYF
TRBJ2-7 TRBV5-5 NA TRBD1 TGTGCCAGCAGCTTAGGGGGCATCGTCGACGAGCAGTACTTC CASSLGGIVDEQYF
TRBJ2-5 TRBV5-1 NA NA TGCGCCAGCAGCTTGGGGGACATGGGCGGAGAGACCCAGTACTTC CASSLGDMGGETQYF
TRBJ2-7 TRBV5-1 few NA TGCGCCAGCCCTCCCCCGCCCCCCAGCTCCTACGAGCAGTACTTC CASPPPPPSSYEQYF
TRBJ2-5 TRBV19 NA NA TGTGCCAGTAGTATGGTGGCCGGGGGCTATAGCAATGAGCAGTACTTC CASSMVAGGYSNEQYF
TRBJ2-1 TRBV11-1 NA TRBD2 TGTGCCAGCAGCCTCGGGACTAGCGGGGGGGGTTACAATGAGCAGTTCTTC CASSLGTSGGGYNEQFF
TRBJ2-4 TRBV4-1 NA TRBD2 TGCGCCAGCAGCCTAGATCGGGGGACTAGCCTATCAGCCAAAAACATTCAGTACTTC CASSLDRGTSLSAKNIQYF
TRBJ2-6 TRBV6-9 many NA TGTGCCAGCAGTTATCGGGGTGCAGGGGCCAACGTCCTGACTTTC CASSYRGAGANVLTF
TRBJ1-5 TRBV9 few NA TGTGCCAGCAGCGTAGACCCAGGGAGTCAGCCCCAGCATTTT CASSVDPGSQPQHF
TRBJ1-1 TRBV7-3 NA NA TGTGCCAGCAGCGCCTTGGACAGATTGAACACTGAAGCTTTCTTT CASSALDRLNTEAFF
TRBJ2-1 TRBV12-3/TRBV12-4 NA TRBD1 TGTGCCAGCCTTGGGACAGGGCACAATGAGCAGTTCTTC CASLGTGHNEQFF
TRBJ2-7 TRBV25-1 many TRBD1 TGTGCCAGCAGTGACTCGATTCAGACAGGGAGCTTCTACGAGCAGTACTTC CASSDSIQTGSFYEQYF
TRBJ2-7 TRBV9 many TRBD2 TGTGCCAGCAGCGTAGTTGGGGGGGGCGAGCAGTACTTC CASSVVGGGEQYF
TRBJ1-2 TRBV6-5 NA NA TGTGCCAGCAGTCGAGGAGGCTATGGCTACACCTTC CASSRGGYGYTF
TRBJ2-1 TRBV10-3 few TRBD1 TGTGCCATCAGTTCCGACAGGGGGGATGAGCAGTTCTTC CAISSDRGDEQFF
TRBJ2-7 TRBV20-1 NA NA TGCAGTGTTACAACGAAGGGTCGAGCCCTTTCCGAGCAGTACTTC CSVTTKGRALSEQYF
TRBJ1-1 TRBV12-3/TRBV12-4 few NA TGTGCCAGCAGCGAAAGACAGCTTGAAGCTTTCTTT CASSERQLEAFF
TRBJ1-2 TRBV7-2 NA TRBD1 TGTGCCAGCAGCGGCCGTGACAGGGGGCTCTATGGCTACACCTTC CASSGRDRGLYGYTF
TRBJ1-6 TRBV5-5 NA NA TGTGCCAGCAGCCCGGGACAAAGTAATTCACCCCTCCACTTT CASSPGQSNSPLHF
TRBJ1-4 TRBV12-3/TRBV12-4 few NA TGTGCCAGCAGTTTCGGCCCGGCAACTAATGAAAAACTGTTTTTT CASSFGPATNEKLFF
TRBJ2-3 TRBV4-3 few NA TGCGCCAGCAGCCAAGATTTATCCTCAGGAGTGGGCGCGGGCACAGATACGCAGTATTTT CASSQDLSSGVGAGTDTQYF
TRBJ2-7 TRBV7-2 many TRBD2 TGTGCCAGCAGCTACAAAACCGGGGGGTCCTACGAGCAGTACTTC CASSYKTGGSYEQYF
TRBJ2-7 TRBV7-2 NA TRBD2 TGTGCCAGCAGCCCCGGGGTAGCGGGGGGTTCCGAGCAGTACTTC CASSPGVAGGSEQYF